This T cell receptor (beta chain) appears in the sequencing data of a study of beta chain features in type 1 diabetes. Study at large: When patients were set against healthy donors, age, gender and cell yields were similar.

This CDR3 spans 15 amino acids. V lost 3 bases, J lost 8 bases, and 10 bases stayed unmatched. Germline V gene data show CDR1 as MNHNS and CDR2 as SASEGT. The authors sorted CD4+ naive, central memory, regulatory and stem cell-like memory cells via CD45RO/CCR7/CD25/CD127/CD95/CD27. Study findings and constraints: Shorter templates might be favored by PCR, and equally so in patients and in controls.

Note on this clone: As yet, its antigen is unknown.

TCRB transcripts that were expressed got sequenced, as all of the isolated RNA had been reverse transcribed. Some clones are missing from TCRdb's copy, which holds only in-frame ones; the method was immunoSEQ multiplex PCR. The sample has around 170,000 clones; approximately 9% are singletons. The sequenced material came from central memory CD4+ T cells from blood. V is TRBV6-1 and J is TRBJ1-2, with 9 nucleotides matching TRBD1. The receptor was isolated from a woman between 18 and 29 years old in good health. The CDR3 region has the DNA TGTGCCAGCAGTGACCATACCGGGACAGGGAGAGGCTACACCTTC. It translates to CASSDHTGTGRGYTF.